This record concerns one T cell receptor (beta chain) sequence. Germline-derived CDR1 and CDR2 are DFQATT and SNEGSKA (reference sequence). The CDR3 loop spans 18 amino acids. The V end lost 5 bases, the J end lost 2 bases, and 26 bases lay between the germline ends. The data stem from a study of spatial heterogeneity in lung cancer. Each CDR3 protein gets one entry after TCRdb re-called the 5' RACE reads with MiXCR. In the table there are roughly 25,000 distinct CDR3 sequences, about 13% of which are singletons. Noted time point: sample taken at primary tumor resection. Whole RNA was taken from tumor, nontumor lung or frozen PBMC; it was then sequenced unsorted. The donors were 55 to 85 patients with non-small cell lung cancer that was early-stage and untreated.

The chain employs TRBV20-1 and TRBJ2-3; D remains ambiguous. The origin of this receptor is a female donor with early-stage non-small cell lung cancer. Specimen: PBMCs, collected at surgery. The CDR3 protein is CSAHYLFPTQIDTDTQYF. Here the CDR3 DNA reads TGCAGTGCTCACTACCTCTTTCCAACGCAGATCGACACAGATACGCAGTATTTT.